This is a list of T cell receptor beta chains from one sample in a study of blood T cell repertoires in COVID-19. TCRdb keeps only in-frame clones here, not all; method: immunoSEQ multiplex PCR. The sample has about 200,000 clones; more than 75% are singletons. The sample consisted of peripheral blood. All receptors come from a man aged 40-49 years with active or convalescent COVID-19. Both conserved end residues are part of each CDR3. D genes are given only for firm matches. A row's size may be missing; if present it is once, few, many or a size class.

D: TRBD1
J: TRBJ2-1
size: NA
V: TRBV5-4
DNA: TGTGCCAGCAGCACGGGACAGGCGTCCTACAATGAGCAGTTCTTC
CDR3: CASSTGQASYNEQFF

D: TRBD2
J: TRBJ2-7
size: NA
V: TRBV28
DNA: TGTGCCAGCAGTTTAGGGGGGGGGAGGCGGTCTGGCGACGAGCAGTACTTC
CDR3: CASSLGGGRRSGDEQYF

D: NA
J: TRBJ2-7
size: NA
V: TRBV7-2
DNA: TGTGCCAGCAGCTTAGGAGTCGGGGAGCAGTACTTC
CDR3: CASSLGVGEQYF

D: NA
J: TRBJ2-1
size: NA
V: TRBV7-9
DNA: TGTGCCAGCAGCTTAGTCCCGATGGGCTACAACAATGAGCAGTTCTTC
CDR3: CASSLVPMGYNNEQFF

D: NA
J: TRBJ1-6
size: NA
V: TRBV3-1/TRBV3-2
DNA: TGTGCCAGCAGCCTGACGGTGGCAGGGGATTCACCCCTCCACTTT
CDR3: CASSLTVAGDSPLHF

D: TRBD2
J: TRBJ2-7
size: few
V: TRBV10-1
DNA: TGCGCCAGCAGTGTGGTTCCCCCGAGCGGGAAGAGAACCTACGAGCAGTACTTC
CDR3: CASSVVPPSGKRTYEQYF

D: NA
J: TRBJ1-2
size: NA
V: TRBV28
DNA: TGTGCCAGCAGCCTTTACAGACCCCCTTTGGCGGGGGGCTACACCTTC
CDR3: CASSLYRPPLAGGYTF

D: TRBD1
J: TRBJ2-7
size: NA
V: TRBV28
DNA: TGTGCCAGCAGCGCAGGGGGCGCCATCTACGAGCAGTACTTC
CDR3: CASSAGGAIYEQYF

D: TRBD1
J: TRBJ1-1
size: NA
V: TRBV11-3
DNA: TGTGCCAGCAGCCCACCCGACAGGGGCAACACTGAAGCTTTCTTT
CDR3: CASSPPDRGNTEAFF

D: NA
J: TRBJ1-1
size: NA
V: TRBV7-9
DNA: TGTGCCAGCAGTGGTCATACTCAGAACACTGAAGCTTTCTTT
CDR3: CASSGHTQNTEAFF

D: NA
J: TRBJ2-3
size: NA
V: TRBV14
DNA: TGTGCCAGCAGCGATATAAGCGGATCTAGCACAGATACGCAGTATTTT
CDR3: CASSDISGSSTDTQYF

D: TRBD1
J: TRBJ2-7
size: NA
V: TRBV7-2
DNA: TGTGCCAGCAGCTTAGCCCATAGACTTGGGACAGGCACCTTATACGAGCAGTACTTC
CDR3: CASSLAHRLGTGTLYEQYF

D: NA
J: TRBJ1-6
size: few
V: TRBV27
DNA: TGTGCCAGCAGTTTCCGGGCCTATAATTCACCCCTCCACTTT
CDR3: CASSFRAYNSPLHF

D: NA
J: TRBJ2-7
size: NA
V: TRBV24-1
DNA: TGTGCCACCATCTGGGGATGGGGAGCCTACGAGCAGTACTTC
CDR3: CATIWGWGAYEQYF

D: TRBD1
J: TRBJ1-2
size: NA
V: TRBV3-1/TRBV3-2
DNA: TGTGCCAGCAGCCCAAGAAGACAGGGATTTAACTATGGCTACACCTTC
CDR3: CASSPRRQGFNYGYTF

D: NA
J: TRBJ2-2
size: NA
V: TRBV30
DNA: TGTGCCTGGGACATGTCGGGGGAGCTGTTTTTT
CDR3: CAWDMSGELFF

D: NA
J: TRBJ2-5
size: NA
V: TRBV19
DNA: TGTGCCAGTAGTAAAAGGGGTTACCAAGAGACCCAGTACTTC
CDR3: CASSKRGYQETQYF

D: NA
J: TRBJ2-3
size: NA
V: TRBV9
DNA: TGTGCCAGCAGCCAACTAGATTTTACGGATACGCAGTATTTT
CDR3: CASSQLDFTDTQYF

D: NA
J: TRBJ1-6
size: NA
V: TRBV28
DNA: TGTGCCAGCACCGAAAGGGGGTCCGGCTATAATTCACCCCTCCACTTT
CDR3: CASTERGSGYNSPLHF

D: NA
J: TRBJ2-4
size: NA
V: TRBV5-1
DNA: TGCGCCAGCAGCCGGGACACCCTTGCCAAAAACATTCAGTACTTC
CDR3: CASSRDTLAKNIQYF

D: NA
J: TRBJ2-1
size: NA
V: TRBV3-1/TRBV3-2
DNA: TGTGCCAGCAGCCAATGGACAGTCAACTCCTACAATGAGCAGTTCTTC
CDR3: CASSQWTVNSYNEQFF

D: NA
J: TRBJ2-7
size: NA
V: TRBV11-2
DNA: TGTGCCAGCAGCCGTAACTACGAGCAGTACTTC
CDR3: CASSRNYEQYF

D: NA
J: TRBJ2-7
size: NA
V: TRBV5-5
DNA: TGTGCCAGCAGCTTGTCTGGCGGCTCCTACGAGCAGTACTTC
CDR3: CASSLSGGSYEQYF

D: NA
J: TRBJ1-2
size: NA
V: TRBV6-2/TRBV6-3
DNA: TGTGCCAGCAGTTACTCGACCCAGGGGTCCTATGGCTACACCTTC
CDR3: CASSYSTQGSYGYTF

D: NA
J: TRBJ2-3
size: NA
V: TRBV4-3
DNA: TGCGCCAGCAGCCGTGGACAGTCAGATACGCAGTATTTT
CDR3: CASSRGQSDTQYF

D: NA
J: TRBJ1-5
size: NA
V: TRBV6-5
DNA: TGTGCCAGCAGCGTACAGGGAGTGGAGCCCCAGCATTTT
CDR3: CASSVQGVEPQHF

D: NA
J: TRBJ1-6
size: NA
V: TRBV6-2/TRBV6-3
DNA: TGTGCCAGCAGTTACCGGGAGAAGACCTATAATTCACCCCTCCACTTT
CDR3: CASSYREKTYNSPLHF

D: TRBD2
J: TRBJ2-1
size: once
V: TRBV30
DNA: TGTGCCTGGAACCGGGGGCTAGCGGGGTACAATGAGCAGTTCTTC
CDR3: CAWNRGLAGYNEQFF

D: NA
J: TRBJ2-7
size: NA
V: TRBV6-5
DNA: TGTGCCAGCAGTTCCCGGGGGTCTCTCCACGAGCAGTACTTC
CDR3: CASSSRGSLHEQYF

D: NA
J: TRBJ1-2
size: NA
V: TRBV6-6
DNA: TGTGCCAGCAGTTACTCTGGCGACACATATGGCTACACCTTC
CDR3: CASSYSGDTYGYTF

D: NA
J: TRBJ2-3
size: once
V: TRBV19
DNA: TGTGCCAGTACCCATAGAGGCCTCGGATCTGGCACAGATACGCAGTATTTT
CDR3: CASTHRGLGSGTDTQYF

D: TRBD1
J: TRBJ1-1
size: NA
V: TRBV6-6
DNA: TGTGCCAGCAGTTACCAGGGGGCTAATACTGAAGCTTTCTTT
CDR3: CASSYQGANTEAFF

D: TRBD1
J: TRBJ2-1
size: NA
V: TRBV11-2
DNA: TGTGCCAGCAGCTCAAACTTTCCGGGACAGGGCCACAATGAGCAGTTCTTC
CDR3: CASSSNFPGQGHNEQFF

D: NA
J: TRBJ1-4
size: NA
V: TRBV4-1
DNA: TGCGCCAGCAGCCCTACGACAGGCCCAACTAATGAAAAACTGTTTTTT
CDR3: CASSPTTGPTNEKLFF

D: NA
J: TRBJ2-7
size: once
V: TRBV7-2
DNA: TGTGCCAGCAGCTTAGGTCGAGGAAGCTCCTACGAGCAGTACTTC
CDR3: CASSLGRGSSYEQYF

D: NA
J: TRBJ2-2
size: NA
V: TRBV11-2
DNA: TGTGCCAGCTCGGGCCAGGGGTACACCGGGGAGCTGTTTTTT
CDR3: CASSGQGYTGELFF

D: NA
J: TRBJ2-3
size: NA
V: TRBV20-1
DNA: TGCAGTGCCATCCCCACAGATACGCAGTATTTT
CDR3: CSAIPTDTQYF

D: TRBD1
J: TRBJ2-7
size: NA
V: TRBV29-1
DNA: TGCCGCGGACAGGGTTCCTACGAGCAGTACTTC
CDR3: CRGQGSYEQYF

D: TRBD1
J: TRBJ1-1
size: NA
V: TRBV30
DNA: TGTGCCTGGAGTGCCCGGACAGGGACAGGGGCTTACACTGAAGCTTTCTTT
CDR3: CAWSARTGTGAYTEAFF

D: TRBD2
J: TRBJ2-1
size: NA
V: TRBV19
DNA: TGTGCCAGTAGTAAATGGACTAGCGGAACCCCGAGCAATGAGCAGTTCTTC
CDR3: CASSKWTSGTPSNEQFF

D: NA
J: TRBJ2-1
size: NA
V: TRBV5-1
DNA: TGCGCCAGTAGCTTCAACTACAATGAGCAGTTCTTC
CDR3: CASSFNYNEQFF

D: NA
J: TRBJ2-5
size: once
V: TRBV18
DNA: TGTGCCAGCTCACCTCAGGGTGGAGCCTTATTCAGAGAGACCCAGTACTTC
CDR3: CASSPQGGALFRETQYF

D: NA
J: TRBJ2-3
size: once
V: TRBV7-9
DNA: TGTGCCAGCAGCAACACATTAGATACGCAGTATTTT
CDR3: CASSNTLDTQYF

D: NA
J: TRBJ2-5
size: NA
V: TRBV4-2
DNA: TGTGCCAGCAGCCAAGGTCCGATTGGGCGGGGGCTTCAAGAGACCCAGTACTTC
CDR3: CASSQGPIGRGLQETQYF